The rows below give T cell receptor beta chains drawn from one sample of a study of identical twins. MiXCR, applied by TCRdb to the 5' RACE reads, yields one record per CDR3 protein. The sample holds about 920,000 distinct CDR3 sequences, roughly an eighth seen once. A further study also used this sample, focusing on yellow fever vaccine responses in identical twins.

The sequenced sample consisted of PBMCs. These receptors all stem from a woman under 30 in good health. The CDR3 runs from the conserved cysteine through the conserved F or W. Each record gives: clone size, V gene, J gene, D gene, CDR3 protein, CDR3 DNA. The D gene is left open where the match is weak. Size values are once, few and many counts, or a class for expanded clones, and some rows have none.

size: few
V: TRBV5-1
J: TRBJ2-4
D: NA
CDR3: CASSKTGAKNIQYF
DNA: TGCGCCAGCAGTAAAACGGGAGCCAAAAACATTCAGTACTTC

size: few
V: TRBV7-9
J: TRBJ2-2
D: NA
CDR3: CASSREPGLPGTGELFF
DNA: TGTGCCAGCAGCCGGGAACCGGGACTGCCGGGAACCGGGGAGCTGTTTTTT

size: few
V: TRBV6-2/TRBV6-3
J: TRBJ1-1
D: NA
CDR3: CASAPPLTDTEAFF
DNA: TGTGCCAGCGCCCCCCCCTTGACCGACACTGAAGCTTTCTTT

size: NA
V: TRBV20-1
J: TRBJ2-3
D: TRBD2
CDR3: CSARLAGVTSDTQYF
DNA: TGCAGTGCTAGACTAGCGGGGGTTACTTCAGATACGCAGTATTTT

size: NA
V: TRBV20-1
J: TRBJ1-2
D: NA
CDR3: CSAIWANYGYTF
DNA: TGCAGTGCTATCTGGGCGAACTATGGCTACACCTTC

size: few
V: TRBV10-3
J: TRBJ2-7
D: NA
CDR3: CAIKGSSYEQYF
DNA: TGTGCCATCAAGGGCAGCTCCTACGAGCAGTACTTC

size: NA
V: TRBV11-2
J: TRBJ2-7
D: TRBD2
CDR3: CASSLLAGGPDYEQYF
DNA: TGTGCCAGCAGCTTATTAGCGGGAGGGCCGGACTACGAGCAGTACTTC

size: NA
V: TRBV4-2
J: TRBJ2-3
D: TRBD1
CDR3: CASSQVGGRMVDTQYF
DNA: TGTGCCAGCAGCCAAGTAGGGGGCCGAATGGTAGATACGCAGTATTTT

size: NA
V: TRBV7-9
J: TRBJ1-4
D: NA
CDR3: CASSFPHRGLDEKLFF
DNA: TGTGCCAGCAGCTTTCCTCACCGGGGCCTCGATGAAAAACTGTTTTTT

size: few
V: TRBV5-1
J: TRBJ2-1
D: TRBD2
CDR3: CASSLDPSGIYNEQFF
DNA: TGCGCCAGCAGCTTGGACCCTAGCGGGATTTACAATGAGCAGTTCTTC

size: few
V: TRBV2
J: TRBJ2-1
D: NA
CDR3: CASSEGFFKSSYNEQFF
DNA: TGTGCCAGCAGTGAGGGGTTTTTTAAGAGCTCCTACAATGAGCAGTTCTTC

size: many
V: TRBV12-3/TRBV12-4
J: TRBJ2-1
D: TRBD2
CDR3: CASTLGLAGGLGEQFF
DNA: TGTGCCAGCACCCTTGGACTAGCGGGGGGGCTGGGTGAGCAGTTCTTC

size: few
V: TRBV6-1
J: TRBJ1-2
D: NA
CDR3: CATYPGTRYGYTF
DNA: TGTGCCACCTACCCCGGGACACGCTATGGCTACACCTTC

size: NA
V: TRBV19
J: TRBJ2-2
D: NA
CDR3: CASSIPVPTGELFF
DNA: TGTGCCAGTAGTATACCGGTACCCACCGGGGAGCTGTTTTTT

size: few
V: TRBV20-1
J: TRBJ2-4
D: TRBD2
CDR3: CSARLAGGAKNIQYF
DNA: TGCAGTGCTAGACTAGCGGGGGGAGCCAAAAACATTCAGTACTTC

size: few
V: TRBV4-1
J: TRBJ2-2
D: TRBD2
CDR3: CASSPRMSGGSNTGELFF
DNA: TGCGCCAGCAGCCCAAGAATGAGCGGGGGCTCGAACACCGGGGAGCTGTTTTTT

size: few
V: TRBV12-3/TRBV12-4
J: TRBJ2-3
D: TRBD2
CDR3: CASSLGTLLAGTDTQYF
DNA: TGTGCCAGCAGTTTAGGGACGCTCCTAGCGGGCACAGATACGCAGTATTTT